A single sample gave rise to the 4 T cell receptor beta chains below, sequenced in a study of a mutant IDH1 vaccine in newly diagnosed glioma. The time point: week 5, during vaccination. The investigators gave 300 ug of mutant IDH1 20-mer peptide in each vaccine dose, together with topical imiquimod. Measured with immunoSEQ multiplex PCR; TCRdb has only the in-frame clones, and not every one. The table lists about 30,000 clones, 75% to 90% of them singletons. These TCRs' antigens remain unknown. The source was peripheral blood mononuclear cells (PBMCs), collected from a glioma patient whose treatment included an IDH1 peptide vaccine. The receptors derive from a woman aged 40 to 49 with glioma. Some clones in this sample may be carry-over from other donors' samples.

This clone has a handful of counts. V gene TRBV28 combines with J gene TRBJ1-2; D is unresolved. The CDR3 covers 11 residues. Trimming took off 4 bases at V and 4 bases at J, with 4 bases between the two ends. Per germline, CDR1 MDHEN and CDR2 SYDVKM. CDR3 sequence: CASSWRYGYTF. The DNA for the CDR3 is TGTGCCAGCAGTTGGCGCTATGGCTACACCTTC.

The V and J genes are TRBV2 and TRBJ2-1, with 9 bases aligning to TRBD2. The CDR3 extends over 15 amino acids. V trimming: 8 bases; J trimming: 7 bases; junction bases outside the gene matches: 12. Germline V CDR1 and CDR2: SNHLY, FYNNEI. CDR3 sequence (DNA): TGTGCCAGCCGCCGGGCGGGAGGGCCGGAAAATGAGCAGTTCTTC. Encoded protein: CASRRAGGPENEQFF.

Comments on this clone: Germline is not matched at one junction end, which may reflect a read error. V usage is TRBV19 and J usage is TRBJ2-3, with a tentative D call TRBD2 (6 bases). Germline V gene lookup returns CDR1 LNHDA and CDR2 SQIVND (reference sequence). The CDR3 length is 14 residues. The CDR3 loop reads CASRPGTPTGTQYF. The CDR3 DNA reads as TGTGCCAGTAGACCTGGGACTCCCACAGGTACGCAGTATTTT.

The chain recombines TRBV5-4 with TRBJ2-3; 8 positions match TRBD2. The CDR3 has 14 amino acids. V lost 2 bases to trimming and J lost 6 bases; unmatched junction nucleotides: 5. Germline values: CDR1 SGHNT, CDR2 YYREEE (reference sequence). This chain's CDR3 is CASSFLGRGDTQYF. The CDR3 nucleotides read TGTGCCAGCAGCTTCCTCGGGAGGGGCGATACGCAGTATTTT.